This passage covers 20 T cell receptor beta chains from one sample sequenced in a study of T-cell memory formation after mild COVID-19. TCRdb reanalysed the 5' RACE reads using MiXCR and keeps one entry per CDR3 protein. This sample carries 250,000 to 300,000 distinct CDR3 sequences, 15% to 20% of them seen once, and the ten largest clones take 22%. Material: PBMCs or a T cell subset sorted from them (not recorded which). These receptors all come from a man between 18 and 35 years old who had mild COVID-19 (a few samples of this study predate the infection). Cell type and time point are not known.

This clonotype was counted only a few times. V is TRBV6-5 and J is TRBJ1-1; no clear D. V was clipped by 0 bases and J by 1 base, with 9 bases between them. The CDR3 is 15 residues long. Germline V gene data show CDR1 as MNHEY and CDR2 as SVGAGI. DNA of the CDR3: TGTGCCAGCAGTTACTCGAAGGTGGAGAACACTGAAGCTTTCTTT. As protein: CASSYSKVENTEAFF.

This clonotype was seen ten or more times. This chain links TRBV12-3 or TRBV12-4 with TRBJ1-1; no clear D gene. Trimming removed 4 bases at V and 3 bases at J, with 9 bases between. The CDR3 length is 13 residues. Here the CDR3 reads CASSSLGDTEAFF. The CDR3, as DNA: TGTGCCAGCAGTTCTCTCGGGGACACTGAAGCTTTCTTT.

This sequence joins TRBV12-3 or TRBV12-4 and TRBJ2-7; 8 bases match TRBD1. V lost 9 bases and J lost 6; bases outside the gene matches: 10. CDR3 size: 13 residues. CDR3: CASTRDRGGEQYF. The CDR3 coding sequence is TGTGCCAGTACGAGAGACAGGGGCGGCGAGCAGTACTTC.

This chain uses TRBV3-1 with TRBJ1-2; no firm D call. V lost 4 bases and J 7 bases, leaving 25 bases between the germline ends. CDR1 is LGHDT, CDR2 YNNKEL, per germline (reference sequence). This CDR3 is 17 amino acids long. CDR3 DNA: TGTGCCAGCAGCCCACCCGGCGGAGCCAGTGGAGGCAGTGGCTACACCTTC. Protein sequence: CASSPPGGASGGSGYTF.

This clonotype was recorded a few times. The J gene is TRBJ2-1, the V gene TRBV30; weak D call: TRBD2 (7 bases). CDR3 size: 13 residues. V was pared by 5 bases and J by 4 bases, with 12 bases between. Per germline, CDR1 GTSNPN and CDR2 SVGIG (reference sequence). The CDR3 reads CAWRGAGYNEQFF. The CDR3, as DNA: TGTGCCTGGCGGGGGGCGGGTTACAATGAGCAGTTCTTC. Full variable domain (remainder filled in from reference TRBV30 and TRBJ2-1): SQTIHQWPATLVQPVGSPLSLECTVEGTSNPNLYWYRQAAGRGLQLLFYSVGIGQISSEVPQNLSASRPQDRQFILSSKKLLLSDSGFYLCAWRGAGYNEQFFGPGTRLTVL.

This clonotype was seen a few times. The chain recombines TRBV5-5 with TRBJ1-4, with TRBD1 as a possible D gene (6 bases). CDR3 size: 14 residues. CDR1 SGHKS and CDR2 YYEKEE come from the germline V gene (reference sequence). V shed 3 bases and J shed 6 bases, with 12 bases lying between them. CDR3 residues: CASSSSDSYEKLFF. Here the CDR3 DNA reads TGTGCCAGCAGCTCCTCGGACAGTTATGAAAAACTGTTTTTT.

As DNA, the CDR3 is TGTGCCACCAGCAGCGGGACAGGGATCTATGGCTACACCTTC. It is translated as CATSSGTGIYGYTF. The rearrangement links TRBV15 to TRBJ1-2; TRBD1 matches at 9 bases. Losses at the gene ends were 3 bases for V and 4 bases for J; bases not matched to a gene: 3. Per germline, CDR1 LNHNV and CDR2 YYDKDF (reference sequence). The CDR3 covers 14 residues.

This clonotype was found a few times. This rearrangement joins TRBV7-7 to TRBJ2-1, with 7 bases identical to TRBD2. Germline values: CDR1 SSHAT, CDR2 FNYEAQ (reference sequence). V lost 5 bases, J lost 8 bases, and 15 bases stayed unmatched. The CDR3 runs to 16 residues. The CDR3 sequence is CASSPRAGPRPDEQFF. CDR3 sequence (DNA): TGTGCCAGCAGCCCTAGAGCGGGGCCCCGACCCGATGAGCAGTTCTTC.

This clonotype was seen only a few times. The rearrangement links TRBV6-1 to TRBJ2-3; D perhaps matches TRBD1 (5 bases). Germline CDR1 reads MNHNS; CDR2 reads SASEGT. The V end was cut by 8 bases, the J end by 3 bases, with 12 bases between. This CDR3 contains 13 residues. The CDR3 region has the DNA TGTGCCAGCGTAAAGTCAGGGACAGATACGCAGTATTTT. This gives the protein CASVKSGTDTQYF.

The rearrangement links TRBV5-6 to TRBJ2-3; D is possibly TRBD2 (6 bases). CDR1 SGHDT and CDR2 YYEEEE come from the germline V gene. The CDR3 extends over 18 amino acids. The V end was cut by 1 base, the J end by 1 base, with 19 bases between. CDR3 sequence: CASSLLEGTSPRTDTQYF. The CDR3 DNA follows: TGTGCCAGCAGCTTGCTGGAGGGAACCTCCCCCCGCACAGATACGCAGTATTTT. The full variable domain, rest sourced from reference TRBV5-6 and TRBJ2-3, is DAGVTQSPTHLIKTRGQQVTLRCSPKSGHDTVSWYQQALGQGPQFIFQYYEEEERQRGNFPDRFSGHQFPNYSSELNVNALLLGDSALYLCASSLLEGTSPRTDTQYFGPGTRLTVL.

The chain joins TRBV7-3 to TRBJ2-1; no clear D. The CDR3 consists of 12 residues. Trimming stripped 2 bases from V and 7 bases from J, with 6 bases between. The germline gives CDR1 SGHTA, CDR2 FQGTGA. DNA for the CDR3: TGTGCCAGCAGCTTAGACGGGAATGAGCAGTTCTTC. Its protein product is CASSLDGNEQFF.

This clonotype was found a few times. The chain recombines TRBV7-9 with TRBJ2-7, with D hard to call. This CDR3 spans 12 amino acids. Germline CDR1 and CDR2: SEHNR and FQNEAQ (reference sequence). Trimming took off 5 bases at V and 5 bases at J, with 10 bases between the two ends. CDR3 DNA sequence: TGTGCCAGCAGCCTAGACTTCGACGAGCAGTACTTC. Its protein is CASSLDFDEQYF.

J is TRBJ2-3 and V is TRBV9, with 9 bases lining up with TRBD1. Germline loops: CDR1 SGDLS, CDR2 YYNGEE. This CDR3 is 18 amino acids long. The ends lost 4 bases at V and 0 bases at J; junction bases unmatched: 12. The CDR3 nucleotides read TGTGCCAGCAGCAAAGAGGGAGAACAGGGGGCTAGCACAGATACGCAGTATTTT. The encoded protein is CASSKEGEQGASTDTQYF.

This clonotype was observed a few times. The chain's CDR3 is CASSYSPDVLETQYF. The CDR3 nucleotides are TGTGCCAGCAGTTACTCGCCGGATGTCCTCGAGACCCAGTACTTC. The chain joins TRBV6-5 to TRBJ2-5; D is undetermined. CDR3 length: 15 amino acids. Trimming shortened V by 0 bases and J by 5 bases, and 13 bases separated the two germline ends. The germline gives CDR1 MNHEY, CDR2 SVGAGI.

This clonotype has only a few counts. The rearrangement joins TRBV7-2 to TRBJ1-2, with 7 positions matching TRBD1. The junction had 2 bases not matched to a gene; V was cut back by 3 bases and J by 1 base. The germline gives CDR1 SGHTA, CDR2 FQGNSA. The CDR3 length is 14 residues. The CDR3 loop is CASSLGQSNYGYTF. The CDR3 DNA follows: TGTGCCAGCAGCTTGGGACAGAGTAACTATGGCTACACCTTC.

The chain carries TRBV18 and TRBJ2-3; no reliable D call. In germline, CDR1 is KGHSH, CDR2 LQKENI. The V end lost 3 bases, the J end lost 3 bases, and 13 bases lay between the germline ends. The CDR3 contains 15 residues. CDR3 DNA: TGTGCCAGCTCACCGGGCCTGACGATGACAGATACGCAGTATTTT. Its protein product is CASSPGLTMTDTQYF.

This clonotype has only one observation. This chain's CDR3 is CAISESVSGVTYNEQFF. In DNA, the CDR3 is TGTGCCATCAGTGAGTCTGTTAGCGGGGTTACCTACAATGAGCAGTTCTTC. The chain links TRBV10-3 to TRBJ2-1, with 8 bases lining up with TRBD2. This CDR3 is built from 17 residues. V shed 0 bases and J 2 bases; nucleotides not matched to a gene: 6. CDR1 and CDR2 (germline): ENHRY, SYGVKD.

V gene TRBV7-2 combines with J gene TRBJ2-2; D remains unclear. This CDR3 comprises 15 residues. Germline V gene sequence: CDR1 SGHTA, CDR2 FQGNSA. V was shortened by 1 base and J by 1 base, with 7 bases between the two germline ends. The DNA for the CDR3 is TGTGCCAGCAGCTTAGGGCCGATGAACACCGGGGAGCTGTTTTTT. Protein product: CASSLGPMNTGELFF.

The genes are TRBV7-2 and TRBJ1-2; TRBD1 matches at 7 bases. V was pared by 1 base and J by 4 bases, with 9 bases of the junction left unmatched. Germline lookup yields CDR1 SGHTA and CDR2 FQGNSA. CDR3 length: 16 amino acids. The CDR3 DNA sequence: TGTGCCAGCAGCTTAGAGACAGGGACAGTAGTCTATGGCTACACCTTC. Translating it yields CASSLETGTVVYGYTF.

The chain has TRBV6-5 and TRBJ1-1; D possibly corresponds to TRBD1 (6 bases). The germline gives CDR1 MNHEY, CDR2 SVGAGI. V was pared by 2 bases and J by 4 bases, with 14 bases between. The CDR3 sequence is 15 residues long. The CDR3 sequence is CASSYVTTRGTEAFF. For the CDR3, the DNA is TGTGCCAGCAGTTACGTCACGACCAGGGGCACTGAAGCTTTCTTT.